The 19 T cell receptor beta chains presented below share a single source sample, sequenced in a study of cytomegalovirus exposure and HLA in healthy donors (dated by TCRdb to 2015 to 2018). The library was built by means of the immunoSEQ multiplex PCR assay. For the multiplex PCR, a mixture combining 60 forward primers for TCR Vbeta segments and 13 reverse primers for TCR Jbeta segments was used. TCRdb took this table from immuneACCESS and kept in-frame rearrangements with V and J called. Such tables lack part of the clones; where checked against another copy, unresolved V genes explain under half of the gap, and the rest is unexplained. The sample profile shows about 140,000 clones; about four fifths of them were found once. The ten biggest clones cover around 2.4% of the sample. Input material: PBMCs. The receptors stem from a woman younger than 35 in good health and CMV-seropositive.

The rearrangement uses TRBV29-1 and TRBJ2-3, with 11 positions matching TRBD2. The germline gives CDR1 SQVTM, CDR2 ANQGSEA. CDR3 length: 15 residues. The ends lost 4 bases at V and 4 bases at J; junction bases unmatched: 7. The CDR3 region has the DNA TGCAGCGTTGCTGGAACTAGCGGGGGCGCAGATACGCAGTATTTT. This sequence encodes CSVAGTSGGADTQYF.

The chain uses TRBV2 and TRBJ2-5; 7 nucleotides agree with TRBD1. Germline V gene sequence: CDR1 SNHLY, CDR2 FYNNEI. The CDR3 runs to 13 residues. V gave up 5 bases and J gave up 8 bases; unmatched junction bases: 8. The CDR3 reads CASSPRPGGTQYF. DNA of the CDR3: TGTGCCAGCAGTCCAAGGCCAGGGGGAACCCAGTACTTC.

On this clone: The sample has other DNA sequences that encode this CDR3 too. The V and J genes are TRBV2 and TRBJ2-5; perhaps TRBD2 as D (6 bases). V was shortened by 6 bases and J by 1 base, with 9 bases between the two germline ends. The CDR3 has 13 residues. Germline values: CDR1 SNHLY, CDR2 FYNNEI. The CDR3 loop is CASRGTAQETQYF. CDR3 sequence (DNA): TGTGCCAGCAGGGGGACTGCCCAAGAGACCCAGTACTTC. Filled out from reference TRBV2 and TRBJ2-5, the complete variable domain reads EPEVTQTPSHQVTQMGQEVILRCVPISNHLYFYWYRQILGQKVEFLVSFYNNEISEKSEIFDDQFSVERPDGSNFTLKIRSTKLEDSAMYFCASRGTAQETQYFGPGTRLLVL.

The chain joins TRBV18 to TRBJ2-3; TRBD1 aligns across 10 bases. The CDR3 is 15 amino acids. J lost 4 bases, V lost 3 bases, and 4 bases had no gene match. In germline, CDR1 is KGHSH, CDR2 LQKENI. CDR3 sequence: CASSPGTGAADTQYF. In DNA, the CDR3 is TGTGCCAGCTCACCCGGGACAGGGGCGGCAGATACGCAGTATTTT.

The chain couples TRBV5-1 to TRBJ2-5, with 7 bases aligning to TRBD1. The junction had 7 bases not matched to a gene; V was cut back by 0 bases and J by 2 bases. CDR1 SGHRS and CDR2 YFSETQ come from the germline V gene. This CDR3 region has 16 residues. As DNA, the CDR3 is TGCGCCAGCAGCTTGGAAGCGACAGGGCCTCAAGAGACCCAGTACTTC. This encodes CASSLEATGPQETQYF.

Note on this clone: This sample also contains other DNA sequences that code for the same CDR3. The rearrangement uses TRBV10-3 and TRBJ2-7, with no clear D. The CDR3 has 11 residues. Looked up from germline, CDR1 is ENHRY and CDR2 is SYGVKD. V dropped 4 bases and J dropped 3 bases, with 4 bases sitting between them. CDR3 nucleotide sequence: TGTGCCATCAGTGGCGGCTACGAGCAGTACTTC. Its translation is CAISGGYEQYF.

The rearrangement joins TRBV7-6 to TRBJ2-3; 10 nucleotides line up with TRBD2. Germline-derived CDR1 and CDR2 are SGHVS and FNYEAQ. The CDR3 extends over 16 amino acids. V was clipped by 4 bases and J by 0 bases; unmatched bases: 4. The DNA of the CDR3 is TGTGCCAGCAGCTCAGGACTAGCGGACAGCACAGATACGCAGTATTTT. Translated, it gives CASSSGLADSTDTQYF.

The CDR3 protein is CASRPGQGLPRAFF. The CDR3 coding sequence is TGTGCCAGCAGGCCGGGACAGGGGCTCCCTCGAGCTTTCTTT. The chain uses TRBV6-5 and TRBJ1-1; 10 nucleotides align to TRBD1. Trimming took 6 bases from V and 10 from J; bases not matched to a gene: 11. Per germline, CDR1 MNHEY and CDR2 SVGAGI. CDR3 length equals 14 residues.

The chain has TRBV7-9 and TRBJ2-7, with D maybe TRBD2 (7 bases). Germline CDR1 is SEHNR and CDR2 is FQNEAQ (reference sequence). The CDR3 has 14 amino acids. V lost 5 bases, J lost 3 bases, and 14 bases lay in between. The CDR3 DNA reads TGTGCCAGCAGCCTTGGGGGGGCTGGCTACGAGCAGTACTTC. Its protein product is CASSLGGAGYEQYF.

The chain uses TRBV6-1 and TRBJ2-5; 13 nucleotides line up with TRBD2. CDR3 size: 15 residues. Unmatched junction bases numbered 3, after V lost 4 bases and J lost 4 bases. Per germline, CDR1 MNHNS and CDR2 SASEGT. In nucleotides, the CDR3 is TGTGCCAGCAGTGGACTAGCGGGGGGCGGAGAGACCCAGTACTTC. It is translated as CASSGLAGGGETQYF.

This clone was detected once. CDR3 sequence: CASSSTGHDASGELFF. The CDR3 DNA reads TGTGCCAGCAGCTCTACGGGTCACGACGCATCAGGGGAGCTGTTTTTT. The rearrangement joins TRBV11-3 to TRBJ2-2; the D is unclear. Trimming shortened V by 4 bases and J by 8 bases, and 20 bases separated the two germline ends. Germline assignment: CDR1 SGHNT and CDR2 YENEEA. The CDR3 consists of 16 residues.

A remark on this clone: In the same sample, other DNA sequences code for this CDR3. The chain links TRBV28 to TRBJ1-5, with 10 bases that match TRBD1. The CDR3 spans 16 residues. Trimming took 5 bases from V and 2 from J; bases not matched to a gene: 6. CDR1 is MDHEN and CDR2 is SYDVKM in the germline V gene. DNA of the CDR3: TGTGCCAGCAGTCCTCGACAGGGGGCTGGCAATCAGCCCCAGCATTTT. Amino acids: CASSPRQGAGNQPQHF.

This CDR3 is CASSLNLQGSNEQFF. As DNA, the CDR3 is TGTGCCAGCAGTCTGAACCTCCAGGGGAGCAATGAGCAGTTCTTC. The V call is TRBV6-5, the J call TRBJ2-1; possible D gene TRBD1, 6 bases. The CDR3 is 15 amino acids. Per germline, CDR1 MNHEY and CDR2 SVGAGI. Trimming left V 5 bases short and J 6 bases short, with 17 bases between.

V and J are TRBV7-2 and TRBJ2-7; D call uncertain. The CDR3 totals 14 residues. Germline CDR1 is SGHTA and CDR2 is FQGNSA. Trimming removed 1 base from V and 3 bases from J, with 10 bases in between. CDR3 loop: CASSLVLENYEQYF. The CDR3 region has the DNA TGTGCCAGCAGCTTAGTCCTCGAGAACTACGAGCAGTACTTC.

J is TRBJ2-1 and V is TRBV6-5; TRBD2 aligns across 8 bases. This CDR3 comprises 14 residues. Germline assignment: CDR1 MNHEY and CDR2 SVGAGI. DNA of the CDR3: TGTTCTACCGGGAGGGGAGGCAATTACAATGAGCAGTTCTTC. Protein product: CSTGRGGNYNEQFF.

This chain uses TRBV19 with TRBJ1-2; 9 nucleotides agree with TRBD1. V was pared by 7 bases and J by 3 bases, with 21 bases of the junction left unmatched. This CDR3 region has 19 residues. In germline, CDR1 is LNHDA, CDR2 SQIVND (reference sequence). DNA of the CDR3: TGTGCCAGTACCCAGGAAGGAACCTCCGGGACAGGGACATACTATGGCTACACCTTC. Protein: CASTQEGTSGTGTYYGYTF.

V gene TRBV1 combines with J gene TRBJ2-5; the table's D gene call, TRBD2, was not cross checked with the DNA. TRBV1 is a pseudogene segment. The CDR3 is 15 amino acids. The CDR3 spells CTSSQGWLSGVTQYF. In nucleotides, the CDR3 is TGCACCAGCAGCCAAGGATGGCTCTCCGGGGTGACCCAGTACTTC.

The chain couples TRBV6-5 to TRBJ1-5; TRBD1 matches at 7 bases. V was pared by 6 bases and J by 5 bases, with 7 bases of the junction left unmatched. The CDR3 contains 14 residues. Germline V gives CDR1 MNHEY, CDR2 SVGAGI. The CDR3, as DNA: TGTGCCAGCAGGAAGGACAGGTCCGATCAGCCCCAGCATTTT. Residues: CASRKDRSDQPQHF.

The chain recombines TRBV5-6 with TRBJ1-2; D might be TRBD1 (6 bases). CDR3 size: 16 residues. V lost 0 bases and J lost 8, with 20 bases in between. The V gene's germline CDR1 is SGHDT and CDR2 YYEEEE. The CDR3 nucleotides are TGTGCCAGCAGCTTGGAACAGGGAGTTAGAAATGTGGGCTACACCTTC. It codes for CASSLEQGVRNVGYTF.